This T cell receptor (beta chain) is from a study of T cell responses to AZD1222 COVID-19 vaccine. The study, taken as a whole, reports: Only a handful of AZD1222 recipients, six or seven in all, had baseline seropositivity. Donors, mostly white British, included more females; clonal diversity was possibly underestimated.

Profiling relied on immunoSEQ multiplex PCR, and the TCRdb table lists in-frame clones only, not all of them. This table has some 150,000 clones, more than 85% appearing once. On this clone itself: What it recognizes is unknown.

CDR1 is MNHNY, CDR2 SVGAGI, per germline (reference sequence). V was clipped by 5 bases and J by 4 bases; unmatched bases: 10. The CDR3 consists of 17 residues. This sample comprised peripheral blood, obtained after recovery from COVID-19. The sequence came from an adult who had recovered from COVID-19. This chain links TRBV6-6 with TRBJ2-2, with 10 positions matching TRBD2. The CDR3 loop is CASSPASGGRGTGELFF. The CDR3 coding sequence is TGTGCCAGCAGTCCCGCTAGCGGGGGCCGAGGCACCGGGGAGCTGTTTTTT.